This note documents a single T cell receptor beta chain sequence. The antigen remains unidentified. CDR1 and CDR2 from the germline V gene are LNHDA and SQIVND (reference sequence). The CDR3 has 16 residues. The V end was cut by 6 bases, the J end by 0 bases, with 12 bases between. The source of the sample is a study of T cells in localized non-small cell lung cancer. Overall study results and limits: Among blood samples, higher T cell density accompanied longer overall survival. Analysis by sequencing included only one tumor region, so heterogeneity remains possible.

TCRdb's table, derived via immunoSEQ multiplex PCR, lists solely in-frame clones and lacks some. The sample has over a thousand clones; roughly 30% are singletons. This chain joins TRBV19 and TRBJ2-6; perhaps TRBD2 as D (6 bases). This TCR derives from a male donor older than 55 with stage II squamous cell lung carcinoma. Specimen: normal lung tissue next to the tumor, collected before any cancer treatment. The CDR3 region is CASRVGRDSGANVLTF. The CDR3 bases are TGTGCCAGTAGAGTAGGGCGGGACTCTGGGGCCAACGTCCTGACTTTC.